This note documents a single TCR beta chain sequence. This specimen comes from a study of blood T cells in healthy people across ages. Study background: About one barcoded TCR beta cDNA was captured per two T cells.

Alongside a J-beta primer mix, a sample-barcoded 5' primer served in a second PCR lasting roughly 7 to 11 cycles. TCRdb re-analysed the 5' RACE reads in MiXCR, keeping a single row per CDR3 protein. The repertoire holds 1.8 million or so distinct CDR3 sequences, with about two fifths as singletons. This CDR3 has 15 residues. V lost 2 bases and J lost 4, with 12 bases in between. Germline V gene lookup returns CDR1 MGHRA and CDR2 YSYEKL. The TCR was taken from a human donor in good health. The material sequenced was blood. The chain has TRBV4-1 and TRBJ1-5, with TRBD1 as a possible D gene (6 bases). This CDR3 reads CASSQPGQRNQPQHF. CDR3 coding DNA: TGCGCCAGCAGCCAACCGGGACAAAGAAATCAGCCCCAGCATTTT.